A single sample is the source of the 15 T cell receptor beta chains below, sequenced in a study of response to subunit inactivated influenza vaccine. TCRdb fed the RT-PCR reads into MiXCR, producing one record per CDR3 protein. The sample holds about 570,000 distinct CDR3 sequences; approximately 10% are singletons and the top ten take about 11%. The same sample was also studied in work on T cells expressing NK-cell markers. That paper notes: It was by 5'RACE template switching with UMIs that TCR beta cDNA was made.

This specimen consisted of PBMCs from blood, obtained on the day of vaccination. All receptors derive from a man in his forties or fifties who received an inactivated influenza vaccine.

This clonotype was seen a few times. The chain uses TRBV5-1 and TRBJ1-1; tentatively, D is TRBD1 (6 bases). Germline V gene sequence: CDR1 SGHRS, CDR2 YFSETQ. This CDR3 contains 15 residues. V lost 2 bases to trimming and J lost 1 base, with 12 bases between them. CDR3 DNA: TGCGCCAGCAGCTTTAATTTACAGGGGAACACTGAAGCTTTCTTT. As protein: CASSFNLQGNTEAFF.

This clonotype appeared many times. V gene TRBV20-1 combines with J gene TRBJ2-3; TRBD2 matches at 10 bases. CDR3 size: 15 residues. The J segment lost 4 bases and the V segment lost 4 bases, leaving 8 bases of the junction unmatched. The V gene's germline CDR1 is DFQATT and CDR2 SNEGSKA (reference sequence). As DNA, the CDR3 is TGCAGTGCTAAGGCCGCTCTAGCGGGAGCAGATACGCAGTATTTT. This sequence encodes CSAKAALAGADTQYF.

Ten or more counts support this clonotype. V usage is TRBV6-5 and J usage is TRBJ1-3; D is unclear. The V gene's germline CDR1 is MNHEY and CDR2 SVGAGI. CDR3 length: 15 residues. V lost 0 bases and J lost 0, with 6 bases in between. The CDR3 sequence: CASSYSLSSGNTIYF. CDR3 coding DNA: TGTGCCAGCAGTTACTCGTTAAGCTCTGGAAACACCATATATTTT.

Points on this clonotype: A much larger clone lies one base from this, so it may be a read error. This chain joins TRBV29-1 and TRBJ2-1; 8 bases fit TRBD1. This CDR3 is built from 12 residues. The germline V gene encodes CDR1 SQVTM and CDR2 ANQGSEA. J gave up 2 bases and V 8 bases, and 2 bases lay outside the gene matches. The CDR3: CSPGGAYNEQFF. The CDR3 nucleotides are TGCAGCCCAGGGGGCGCCTACAATGAGCAGTTCTTC.

This clonotype was seen only once. The chain combines TRBV29-1 with TRBJ2-1; perhaps TRBD2 as D (6 bases). The CDR3 is 13 residues long. Looked up from germline, CDR1 is SQVTM and CDR2 is ANQGSEA. Trimming stripped 7 bases from V and 16 bases from J, with 26 bases between. The CDR3 sequence: CSAERAPWDENFF. The CDR3 DNA is TGCAGCGCTGAGCGGGCCCCTTGGGATGAGAACTTCTTC.

This clonotype was detected only a few times. The CDR3 sequence is CSVSGQGSTDTQYF. The CDR3, as DNA: TGCAGCGTTTCGGGACAGGGTTCCACAGATACGCAGTATTTT. The chain recombines TRBV29-1 with TRBJ2-3; 9 bases match TRBD1. The CDR3 length is 14 residues. After removal of 5 bases from V and 2 bases from J, the junction contained 5 bases not matched to a gene. CDR1 is SQVTM and CDR2 is ANQGSEA in the germline V gene.

The V call is TRBV3-1, the J call TRBJ2-5; 8 bases match TRBD2. V lost 4 bases and J lost 4; bases outside the gene matches: 11. The CDR3 totals 16 residues. Per germline, CDR1 LGHDT and CDR2 YNNKEL (reference sequence). CDR3 amino acids: CASSPIRTGGLETQYF. Here the CDR3 DNA reads TGTGCCAGCAGCCCCATTCGAACGGGGGGGCTAGAGACCCAGTACTTC.

The table lists this clonotype with a few counts. V is TRBV5-6 and J is TRBJ1-1; TRBD1 is a possible D gene (6 bases). Germline V gene sequence: CDR1 SGHDT, CDR2 YYEEEE. This CDR3 has 14 residues. V lost 3 bases to trimming and J lost 1 base, with 10 bases between them. In DNA form, the CDR3 reads TGTGCCAGCAGCTGGGACACGGGGAACACTGAAGCTTTCTTT. Amino acid sequence: CASSWDTGNTEAFF.

This clonotype was observed a few times. The chain employs TRBV7-9 and TRBJ2-7, with D unclear. CDR1 SEHNR and CDR2 FQNEAQ come from the germline V gene (reference sequence). The CDR3 is 14 amino acids. The germline V and J ends were trimmed by 1 base and 5 bases, with 12 bases remaining between them. The CDR3 DNA is TGTGCCAGCAGCTTAGACGGCCTACGGGACGAGCAGTACTTC. Its translation is CASSLDGLRDEQYF.

The rearrangement joins TRBV29-1 to TRBJ2-3, with D perhaps matching TRBD1 or TRBD2 (7 bases each). Between the trimmed V and J ends, which lost 5 bases and 5 bases, there was a span of 20 bases. CDR1 is SQVTM, CDR2 ANQGSEA, per germline. The CDR3 is 15 residues long. CDR3 DNA: TGCAGCGTTTCCGGGACTACAGGGGATATAGATACGCAGTATTTT. This gives the protein CSVSGTTGDIDTQYF.

In its sample, this clonotype was seen a few times. The genes are TRBV20-1 and TRBJ2-1; 13 nucleotides align to TRBD2. CDR3 length equals 15 residues. Germline assignment: CDR1 DFQATT and CDR2 SNEGSKA (reference sequence). Trimming cost V 3 bases and J 2 bases; bases outside gene matches: 1. The CDR3 nucleotides are TGCAGTGCTAGGGGACTAGCGGGACCCTACAATGAGCAGTTCTTC. Translated, it gives CSARGLAGPYNEQFF.

This clonotype was seen a few times. V and J are TRBV20-1 and TRBJ2-2; 10 nucleotides match TRBD2. The CDR3 consists of 18 residues. Trimming cost V 2 bases and J 1 base; bases outside gene matches: 10. Germline values: CDR1 DFQATT, CDR2 SNEGSKA (reference sequence). The CDR3, as DNA: TGCAGTGCTAGATTCCGATCTAGCGGGGGCCTGAACACCGGGGAGCTGTTTTTT. Protein: CSARFRSSGGLNTGELFF.

The table lists this clonotype with a few counts. The chain recombines TRBV5-1 with TRBJ2-3, with D uncertain. Looked up from germline, CDR1 is SGHRS and CDR2 is YFSETQ. With 0 bases removed from V and 0 bases from J, the gap between germline ends came to 8 bases. This CDR3 contains 15 residues. CDR3 residues: CASSLAEWSTDTQYF. The CDR3 DNA sequence: TGCGCCAGCAGCTTGGCGGAATGGAGCACAGATACGCAGTATTTT.

CDR3 DNA: TGTGCCAGCAGCTCCGACAGGGATAGTGGCTACACCTTC. Protein sequence: CASSSDRDSGYTF. This rearrangement joins TRBV5-4 to TRBJ1-2, with 7 bases identical to TRBD1. CDR3 length: 13 residues. V shed 3 bases, J shed 7 bases, and the junction held 6 bases outside the gene matches. Germline CDR1 is SGHNT and CDR2 is YYREEE (reference sequence).

This clonotype was seen a few times. This rearrangement joins TRBV2 to TRBJ1-5, with a possible D match to TRBD1 (5 bases). Between the trimmed V and J ends, which lost 9 bases and 0 bases, there was a span of 12 bases. This CDR3 is 14 amino acids long. Germline V CDR1 and CDR2: SNHLY, FYNNEI. CDR3 amino acids: CASSEGSSNQPQHF. CDR3 DNA: TGTGCCAGTTCCGAGGGGTCTAGCAATCAGCCCCAGCATTTT.